This T cell receptor beta chain was documented in a study of vaccination and CD4 T cells after COVID-19. Study-wide context: A median of approximately 100 days (range 35 to 161) separated diagnosis from post-COVID sampling.

Oncomine TCR Beta short-read sequencing was applied to DNA from cultured CD4+ T cells. Via MiXCR, TCRdb re-called the PCR reads, giving one row per CDR3 protein. Counted here are approximately 20,000 distinct CDR3 sequences, 50% occurring once; the ten biggest clones make up approximately 9.4%. Regarding treatment: roughly ten-day PBMC culture with coronavirus spike peptide pools or control peptides (ViraFEST assay). The authors cultured roughly 1.9 million PBMCs per well with 7.5 to 10 IU/ml IL-2 and about 9.9 ug/ml peptide pools. The CDR3 consists of 15 residues. The germline CDR1 and CDR2 sequences are DFQATT and SNEGSKA (reference sequence). With 0 bases removed from V and 6 bases from J, the gap between germline ends came to 15 bases. As concerns this clonotype: The antigen is not known.

Sequencing was performed on CD4+ T cells from blood, cultured in vitro. This sequence was found in a human donor who had recovered from COVID-19. This chain links TRBV20-1 with TRBJ2-1; weak D call: TRBD1 (6 bases). The CDR3 DNA follows: TGCAGTGCTAGAGACATGGGACACGGAGGCAATGAGCAGTTCTTC. It specifies CSARDMGHGGNEQFF.